This TCR beta chain appears in the sequencing data of a study of OX40 agonist ivuxolimab in advanced cancers. Overall study: Dosing consisted of intravenous ivuxolimab at 0.01 to 10 mg/kg every 2 weeks. In three patients, partial responses were observed, one with hepatocellular carcinoma and two with cutaneous melanoma.

This CDR3 has 13 residues. V shed 0 bases and J shed 10 bases, with 10 bases lying between them. Germline V gene lookup returns CDR1 LNHNV and CDR2 YYDKDF (reference sequence). TCRdb's table, derived via immunoSEQ multiplex PCR, lists solely in-frame clones and lacks some. This table has about 69,000 clones, more than 70% appearing once. This TCR derives from an adult with an advanced solid tumor such as melanoma, head and neck, liver or kidney cancer. The chain employs TRBV15 and TRBJ2-1; tentatively, D is TRBD2 (6 bases). The source was CD4+ or CD8+ T cells sorted from blood, collected in a trial of the OX40 agonist ivuxolimab. CDR3 bases: TGTGCCACCAGCAGAGATGGAGGGTTGGAGCAGTTCTTC. This sequence encodes CATSRDGGLEQFF.